Included here is one T cell receptor beta chain sequence, with context. Germline V gives CDR1 SGHRS, CDR2 YFSETQ. Trimming took 4 bases from V and 4 from J; bases not matched to a gene: 20. The CDR3 is 20 residues long. The method was immunoSEQ multiplex PCR; TCRdb's version includes in-frame clones alone and lacks a portion of them. This sample carries just under 65,000 clones, approximately 92% of them seen once, and the ten largest clones take roughly 10%. This sample was taken from a study of OX40 agonist ivuxolimab in advanced cancers. This receptor was taken from an adult with an advanced solid tumor such as melanoma, head and neck, liver or kidney cancer. The material was CD4+ or CD8+ T cells sorted from blood, obtained in a trial of the OX40 agonist ivuxolimab. The chain has TRBV5-1 and TRBJ2-6; 7 positions agree with TRBD1. The CDR3 is CASSGVRQGQRWGGANVLTF. As DNA, the CDR3 is TGCGCCAGCAGCGGTGTTAGACAGGGCCAAAGGTGGGGAGGGGCCAACGTCCTGACTTTC.